Following are 17 T cell receptor beta chains from one sample sequenced in a study of Ad26.COV2.S vaccination and SARS-CoV-2 variants. The method was immunoSEQ multiplex PCR; TCRdb's version includes in-frame clones alone and lacks a portion of them. The profile shows 300,000 to 450,000 clones, approximately 84% of them singletons. Treatment reported: 19 received Ad26.COV2.S at low or high dose, single or two shots; about 5 received placebo; per-sample allocation not given. Specimen acquisition occurred on day 63 following the initial vaccine or placebo injection. This specimen consisted of peripheral blood, obtained in a trial of Ad26.COV2.S vaccine versus placebo. These receptors were obtained from a person between 18 and 59 years old who received the Ad26.COV2.S COVID-19 vaccine or a placebo.

The rearrangement uses TRBV28 and TRBJ1-2, with D perhaps matching TRBD1 (5 bases). Between the trimmed V and J ends, which lost 8 bases and 7 bases, there was a span of 14 bases. The CDR3 has 12 residues. Germline loops: CDR1 MDHEN, CDR2 SYDVKM. In DNA form, the CDR3 reads TGTGCCAGCTCACGGGGCGCGGTTGGCTACACCTTC. Amino acid sequence: CASSRGAVGYTF.

V usage is TRBV3-1 (or the pseudogene TRBV3-2) and J usage is TRBJ2-3, with 7 bases aligning to TRBD2. The CDR3 is 15 amino acids. Looked up from germline, CDR1 is LGHDT and CDR2 is YNNKEL (reference sequence). The ends lost 1 base at V and 0 bases at J; junction bases unmatched: 1. The CDR3, as DNA: TGTGCCAGCAGCCAAGCGGGACTAAGCACAGATACGCAGTATTTT. Protein product: CASSQAGLSTDTQYF.

V usage is TRBV6-2 or TRBV6-3 and J usage is TRBJ2-5; 9 nucleotides align to TRBD1. CDR1 and CDR2 (germline): MNHEY, SVGEGT. Trimming removed 5 bases from V and 5 bases from J; junction bases left unmatched: 3. This CDR3 is 13 amino acids long. The CDR3 loop reads CASSDRGGETQYF. The CDR3 DNA follows: TGTGCCAGCAGTGACAGGGGGGGGGAGACCCAGTACTTC.

V gene TRBV13 combines with J gene TRBJ2-1; TRBD2 might be the D (5 bases). V lost 3 bases and J 6 bases, leaving 12 bases between the germline ends. The germline V gene encodes CDR1 PRHDT and CDR2 FYEKMQ (reference sequence). The CDR3 is 14 amino acids. CDR3 sequence: CASSLISSTNEQFF. The CDR3, as DNA: TGTGCCAGCAGCTTGATTTCTAGCACCAATGAGCAGTTCTTC.

The chain uses TRBV20-1 and TRBJ1-5, with unresolved D. The V gene's germline CDR1 is DFQATT and CDR2 SNEGSKA (reference sequence). The germline V and J ends were trimmed by 3 bases and 7 bases, with 10 bases remaining between them. The length of the CDR3 is 12 residues. The CDR3 loop reads CSASRAGQPQHF. The CDR3 nucleotides read TGCAGTGCTAGTCGTGCTGGGCAGCCCCAGCATTTT.

The chain carries TRBV29-1 and TRBJ2-3; a weak D match, TRBD1 (6 bases). The CDR3 totals 14 residues. Germline-derived CDR1 and CDR2 are SQVTM and ANQGSEA. V lost 4 bases and J 2 bases, leaving 13 bases between the germline ends. CDR3 amino acids: CSVGRGQNTDTQYF. In nucleotides, the CDR3 is TGCAGCGTTGGCAGGGGTCAAAACACAGATACGCAGTATTTT.

The V call is TRBV11-2, the J call TRBJ2-5, with D unclear. This CDR3 contains 15 residues. Trimming took off 1 base at V and 1 base at J, with 10 bases between the two ends. Looked up from germline, CDR1 is SGHAT and CDR2 is FQNNGV. CDR3 residues: CASSLVGSFQETQYF. CDR3 nucleotide sequence: TGTGCCAGCAGCTTAGTGGGCAGTTTCCAAGAGACCCAGTACTTC.

The V call is TRBV7-2, the J call TRBJ1-5, with 8 bases identical to TRBD1. The CDR3 has 15 residues. After removal of 6 bases from V and 5 bases from J, the junction contained 9 bases not matched to a gene. Germline V gives CDR1 SGHTA, CDR2 FQGNSA. CDR3 amino acids: CASRSGGRGDQPQHF. For the CDR3, the DNA is TGTGCCAGCAGATCAGGGGGCAGGGGCGATCAGCCCCAGCATTTT.

The chain employs TRBV3-1 (or the pseudogene TRBV3-2) and TRBJ2-1; TRBD2 agrees at 8 bases. This CDR3 spans 12 amino acids. V was clipped by 4 bases and J by 14 bases; unmatched bases: 7. Germline CDR1 is LGHDT and CDR2 is YNNKEL (reference sequence). The CDR3 coding sequence is TGTGCCAGCAGCCGCCCAGAGCGGGGGAAGTTCTTC. Its protein product is CASSRPERGKFF.

About this clone itself: Other DNA sequences in the same sample also yield this CDR3. The chain employs TRBV14 and TRBJ2-6; D remains ambiguous. The CDR3 is 15 amino acids. The germline gives CDR1 SGHDN, CDR2 FVKESK. With 1 base removed from V and 0 bases from J, the gap between germline ends came to 4 bases. The CDR3 region has the DNA TGTGCCAGCAGCCAAGTGGGCTCTGGGGCCAACGTCCTGACTTTC. Amino acids: CASSQVGSGANVLTF.

CDR3 residues: CASSASLSYNSPLHF. For the CDR3, the DNA is TGTGCCAGCAGCGCCTCCCTTTCCTATAATTCACCCCTCCACTTT. This chain connects TRBV5-6 to TRBJ1-6; D remains unclear. Germline assignment: CDR1 SGHDT and CDR2 YYEEEE. The CDR3 totals 15 residues. Trimming left V 4 bases short and J 1 base short, with 9 bases between.

The rearrangement links TRBV20-1 to TRBJ1-1; D is unresolved. Looked up from germline, CDR1 is DFQATT and CDR2 is SNEGSKA (reference sequence). The CDR3 contains 13 residues. V lost 3 bases to trimming and J lost 2 bases, with 10 bases between them. This CDR3 is CSASLDLNTEAFF. The CDR3, as DNA: TGCAGTGCTAGTTTGGACCTCAACACTGAAGCTTTCTTT.

The chain uses TRBV5-4 and TRBJ2-7, with 11 bases that match TRBD2. CDR3 size: 14 residues. The junction had 5 bases not matched to a gene; V was cut back by 4 bases and J by 5 bases. Germline V CDR1 and CDR2: SGHNT, YYREEE (reference sequence). CDR3 loop: CASSLSGGANEQYF. The CDR3 coding sequence is TGTGCCAGCAGCCTTAGCGGGGGGGCGAACGAGCAGTACTTC.

The chain has TRBV19 and TRBJ2-7, with a tentative D call TRBD1 (5 bases). Germline CDR1 reads LNHDA; CDR2 reads SQIVND (reference sequence). Trimming removed 4 bases from V and 3 bases from J, with 16 bases in between. The CDR3 totals 15 residues. The CDR3 protein is CASSTTGPYGYEQYF. CDR3 nucleotide sequence: TGTGCCAGTAGTACAACAGGACCCTATGGCTACGAGCAGTACTTC. The full variable domain, rest sourced from reference TRBV19 and TRBJ2-7, is DGGITQSPKYLFRKEGQNVTLSCEQNLNHDAMYWYRQDPGQGLRLIYYSQIVNDFQKGDIAEGYSVSREKKESFPLTVTSAQKNPTAFYLCASSTTGPYGYEQYFGPGTRLTVT.

This clone came up once. The chain recombines TRBV28 with TRBJ2-5; 14 nucleotides match TRBD2. The CDR3 runs to 15 residues. With V trimmed by 7 bases and J by 5 bases, 6 bases remained unmatched. Germline V lookup: CDR1 MDHEN, CDR2 SYDVKM. The DNA of the CDR3 is TGTGCCAGCAAGGGACTAGCGGGAGATTGGGAGACCCAGTACTTC. Its translation is CASKGLAGDWETQYF.

In this sample, this clone turned up a few times. The rearrangement joins TRBV9 to TRBJ2-7; no firm D call. This CDR3 comprises 14 residues. Per germline, CDR1 SGDLS and CDR2 YYNGEE. Trimming left V 0 bases short and J 2 bases short, with 9 bases between. The CDR3 reads CASSVGQAAYEQYF. The CDR3 DNA follows: TGTGCCAGCAGCGTAGGGCAGGCTGCCTACGAGCAGTACTTC. The full variable domain, with the rest looked up from reference TRBV9 and TRBJ2-7, is DSGVTQTPKHLITATGQRVTLRCSPRSGDLSVYWYQQSLDQGLQFLIQYYNGEERAKGNILERFSAQQFPDLHSELNLSSLELGDSALYFCASSVGQAAYEQYFGPGTRLTVT.

This rearrangement joins TRBV7-2 to TRBJ2-3; TRBD2 matches at 11 bases. V lost 5 bases to trimming and J lost 2 bases; unmatched junction nucleotides: 6. Germline assignment: CDR1 SGHTA and CDR2 FQGNSA. This CDR3 is built from 16 residues. The CDR3 nucleotides read TGTGCCAGCAGCAGAACTAGCGGGGGACTCACAGATACGCAGTATTTT. Translated, it gives CASSRTSGGLTDTQYF.